This T cell receptor beta chain was captured by sequencing in a study of regulatory T cells in long-lasting Graves disease. Overall study context: Patients met the persistent Graves' disease definition after over 5 years of antithyroid drugs with positive TSH receptor antibodies.

Specified time point: persistent/refractory GD, antithyroid drugs over 5 years with positive TRAb. Following extraction of RNA from PBMCs, that RNA was used to make the TCR library. Graves' disease diagnoses followed American Thyroid Association guidelines. Regarding the study as a whole: Tissue studied was limited to peripheral blood, excluding thyroid tissue. Small numbers of samples may have cut accuracy.

The CDR3 covers 19 residues. J was trimmed by 3 bases and V by 4 bases; bases with no gene match: 18. The germline V gene encodes CDR1 MNHEY and CDR2 SMNVEV (reference sequence). Researchers made TCR beta libraries by using iRepertoire HTBI primers and running Arm-PCR on CDR3 regions. TCRdb processed the multiplex PCR reads anew with MiXCR; each CDR3 protein has one entry. The sample records about 300,000 distinct CDR3 sequences, approximately 20% being singletons. As concerns this clonotype: Its specificity is not known.

This sample comprised peripheral blood mononuclear cells (PBMCs), obtained when the disease was refractory, from a patient treated with antithyroid drugs. This clonotype was obtained from a female donor with Graves disease. The rearrangement joins TRBV27 to TRBJ1-1; 9 bases align to TRBD1. The CDR3 spells CASSSYGGSGQGWDTEAFF. CDR3 bases: TGTGCCAGCAGTTCATATGGGGGCTCGGGACAGGGATGGGACACTGAAGCTTTCTTT.